Shown below are 2 T cell receptor beta chains from a single sample sequenced in a study of somatic mutations in cytotoxic T cells in rheumatoid arthritis. Clones were sequenced by immunoSEQ multiplex PCR, and TCRdb holds only the in-frame ones, with some missing. Of roughly 2,400 clones listed, 77% are singletons. Sequencing input: CD8+ T cells sorted from blood. Receptor source: a man in his 70s with rheumatoid arthritis.

As to this clone: A junction boundary mismatches the germline segment, possibly from a read error. Other DNA sequences in the sample encode the same CDR3. CDR3 residues: CASSKGTASSYNSPLHF. Here the CDR3 DNA reads TGTGCCAGCTCAAAGGGGACAGCCAGCTCCTATAATTCCCCCCTCCACTTT. The chain is built from TRBV18 and TRBJ1-6, with TRBD1 identical over 7 bases. Germline CDR1 and CDR2: KGHSH and LQKENI. This CDR3 comprises 17 residues.

The V and J genes are TRBV19 and TRBJ2-1; TRBD2 agrees at 10 bases. There are 17 residues in the CDR3. The junction had 12 bases not matched to a gene; V was cut back by 4 bases and J by 6 bases. Germline lookup yields CDR1 LNHDA and CDR2 SQIVND (reference sequence). The CDR3 spells CASSTTKAGGLLNEQFF. The DNA of the CDR3 is TGTGCCAGTAGTACTACCAAAGCGGGGGGGCTTCTCAATGAGCAGTTCTTC.